This T cell receptor beta chain was sequenced during a study of blood T cell repertoires in COVID-19. Germline lookup yields CDR1 SGHVS and CDR2 FNYEAQ. The CDR3 is 14 amino acids. V was cut by 3 bases and J by 10 bases, with 13 bases left in between. The sample holds one count of this clone. Authors' processing steps: Amplification from reference gene primers served as the basis for estimated nucleated cell counts. The assay was immunoSEQ multiplex PCR, and TCRdb's table has in-frame clones only and misses some. D and trimming come from the DNA, and the V and J calls and clone size come from that table. The table shows some 270,000 clones, with approximately 86% occurring only once.

This chain uses TRBV7-6 with TRBJ1-6; a weak D match, TRBD1 (5 bases). This receptor was obtained from a man aged 35 to 55 with active or convalescent COVID-19. Sequenced input: peripheral blood. The CDR3 reads CASSFGEGQSPLHF. Written as DNA, the CDR3 is TGTGCCAGCAGCTTCGGGGAGGGGCAATCACCCCTCCACTTT.